This T cell receptor beta chain originates from a study of persistence of HIV-infected CD4 T cells. The libraries were made with immunoSEQ version 4 in survey mode. The assay was immunoSEQ multiplex PCR, and TCRdb's table has in-frame clones only and misses some. The repertoire includes thousands of clones, about 61% of them detected once, and roughly 20% sits in the top ten. V shed 0 bases and J shed 7 bases, with 10 bases lying between them. Germline CDR1 is ENHRY and CDR2 is SYGVKD. This CDR3 region has 14 residues. Cells were stimulated with CMV-infected fibroblast lysates at 10 ug/mL. Sorting of responding CD4+ T cells relied on upregulated CD40 ligand together with CD69. Anti-CD28/CD49d costimulation, CD40-blocking antibody and enfuvirtide were given to CD8-depleted PBMCs for about 17 hours. Study results and limitations: Within sorted populations, more oligoclonal TCRs accompanied more oligoclonal proviruses.

Notes on this clone: Its antigen remains unknown.

Here the sequenced sample was CD4+ T cells sorted from PBMCs after roughly 17-hour stimulation, taken from a patient who received antiretroviral therapy. The rearrangement links TRBV10-3 to TRBJ2-1; D unresolved. This clonotype was sampled from an adult man with HIV who was CMV-seropositive. In nucleotides, the CDR3 is TGTGCCATCAGTGAGTCGATCGTCCTAAATGAGCAGTTCTTC. Amino acids: CAISESIVLNEQFF.